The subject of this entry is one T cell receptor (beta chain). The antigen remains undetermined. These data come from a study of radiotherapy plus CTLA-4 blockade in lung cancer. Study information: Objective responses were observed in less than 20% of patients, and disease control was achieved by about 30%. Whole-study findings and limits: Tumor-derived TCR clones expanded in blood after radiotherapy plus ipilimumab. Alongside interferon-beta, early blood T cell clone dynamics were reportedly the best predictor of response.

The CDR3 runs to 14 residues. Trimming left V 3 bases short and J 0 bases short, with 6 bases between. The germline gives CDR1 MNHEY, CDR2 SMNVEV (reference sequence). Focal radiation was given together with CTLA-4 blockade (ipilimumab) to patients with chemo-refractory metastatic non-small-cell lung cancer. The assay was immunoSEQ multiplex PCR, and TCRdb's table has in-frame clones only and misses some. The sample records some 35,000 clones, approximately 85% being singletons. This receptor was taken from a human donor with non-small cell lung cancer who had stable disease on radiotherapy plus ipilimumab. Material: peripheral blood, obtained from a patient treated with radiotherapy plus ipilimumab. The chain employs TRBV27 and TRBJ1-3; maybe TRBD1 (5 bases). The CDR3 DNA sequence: TGTGCCAGCAGTTTTCAGGGCTCTGGAAACACCATATATTTT. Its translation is CASSFQGSGNTIYF.